The present T cell receptor beta chain was sequenced within a study of PD-1 and CTLA-4 blockade in melanoma. V lost 4 bases to trimming and J lost 5 bases; unmatched junction nucleotides: 6. The CDR3 spans 14 residues. Germline CDR1 SEHNR, CDR2 FQNEAQ (reference sequence). Assay: immunoSEQ multiplex PCR; the TCRdb copy retains only in-frame clones and omits some. The table lists around 16,000 clones, roughly 70% of them singletons. This material consisted of CD8+ T cells from peripheral blood, taken from a patient given anti-PD-1 treatment. The chain combines TRBV7-9 with TRBJ2-7; 9 positions agree with TRBD1. The sequence was collected from a human donor with melanoma. The CDR3 spells CASSSGTGNNEQYF. CDR3 DNA sequence: TGTGCCAGCAGCTCCGGGACAGGGAATAACGAGCAGTACTTC.